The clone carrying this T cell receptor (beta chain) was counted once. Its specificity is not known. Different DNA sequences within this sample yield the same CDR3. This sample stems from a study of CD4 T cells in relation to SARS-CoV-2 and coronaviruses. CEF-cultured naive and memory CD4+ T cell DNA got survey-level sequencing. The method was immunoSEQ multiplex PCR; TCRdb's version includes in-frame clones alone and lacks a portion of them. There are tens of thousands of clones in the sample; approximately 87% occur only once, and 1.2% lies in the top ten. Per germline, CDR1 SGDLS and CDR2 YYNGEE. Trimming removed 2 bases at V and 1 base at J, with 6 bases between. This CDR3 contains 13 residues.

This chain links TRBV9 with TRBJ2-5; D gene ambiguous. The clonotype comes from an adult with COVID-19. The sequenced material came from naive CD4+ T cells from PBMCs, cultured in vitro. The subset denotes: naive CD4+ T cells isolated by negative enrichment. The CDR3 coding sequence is TGTGCCAGCAGCGTTTCACCCCAAGAGACCCAGTACTTC. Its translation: CASSVSPQETQYF.